The 18 T cell receptor beta chains below all came from one sample that was sequenced in a study of CD8 T cells in Susac syndrome. A quantity of about 0.5 to 1 ug RNA underwent reverse transcription using random hexamers. One entry per CDR3 protein results from TCRdb running MiXCR on the immunoSEQ multiplex PCR reads. The table includes around 170,000 distinct CDR3 sequences, approximately 95% detected once. Input material: CD4+ T cells from PBMCs. The receptors were gathered from a human donor with Susac syndrome.

The chain combines TRBV30 with TRBJ2-1, with 10 bases lining up with TRBD1. Losses at the gene ends were 7 bases for V and 4 bases for J; bases not matched to a gene: 16. The germline V gene encodes CDR1 GTSNPN and CDR2 SVGIG (reference sequence). The CDR3 extends over 17 amino acids. The CDR3 DNA reads TGTGCCTCGAGCCCTGGACAGGGGGGACTAACATACAATGAGCAGTTCTTC. Residues: CASSPGQGGLTYNEQFF. Full variable domain (remainder filled in from reference TRBV30 and TRBJ2-1): SQTIHQWPATLVQPVGSPLSLECTVEGTSNPNLYWYRQAAGRGLQLLFYSVGIGQISSEVPQNLSASRPQDRQFILSSKKLLLSDSGFYLCASSPGQGGLTYNEQFFGPGTRLTVL.

This chain joins TRBV9 and TRBJ1-2; no definite D call. V shed 4 bases and J shed 7 bases, with 14 bases lying between them. This CDR3 spans 13 amino acids. The germline V gene has CDR1 SGDLS and CDR2 YYNGEE. The CDR3, as DNA: TGTGCCAGCAGCCCCAGACCGAATAGTGGCTACACCTTC. Its protein is CASSPRPNSGYTF.

The chain combines TRBV7-8 with TRBJ2-7, with no clear D. With 1 base removed from V and 5 bases from J, the gap between germline ends came to 21 bases. The length of the CDR3 is 17 residues. Germline V gives CDR1 SGHVS, CDR2 FQNEAQ. CDR3 in DNA: TGTGCCAGCAGCTTAGTGGGCCGGAGAACGGTGGGTCACGAGCAGTACTTC. It encodes CASSLVGRRTVGHEQYF.

V is TRBV12-5 and J is TRBJ2-2, with a weak D call TRBD1 (5 bases). The CDR3 length is 15 residues. Between the trimmed V and J ends, which lost 7 bases and 2 bases, there was a span of 14 bases. Germline V gene data show CDR1 as LGHNT and CDR2 as FRNRAP. CDR3 DNA: TGTGCTAGTGCCTTAGACAGTATAAACACCGGGGAGCTGTTTTTT. It yields the protein CASALDSINTGELFF.

J is TRBJ2-7 and V is TRBV7-9; 11 bases match TRBD1. The junction had 4 bases not matched to a gene; V was cut back by 3 bases and J by 3 bases. This CDR3 spans 15 amino acids. Germline V gene sequence: CDR1 SEHNR, CDR2 FQNEAQ (reference sequence). In DNA form, the CDR3 reads TGTGCCAGCAGCTTGAACGGGACAGGGGGCTACGAGCAGTACTTC. Translating it yields CASSLNGTGGYEQYF. Based on the CDR3 plus reference TRBV7-9 and TRBJ2-7, the full variable domain is DTGVSQNPRHKITKRGQNVTFRCDPISEHNRLYWYRQTLGQGPEFLTYFQNEAQLEKSRLLSDRFSAERPKGSFSTLEIQRTEQGDSAMYLCASSLNGTGGYEQYFGPGTRLTVT.

The chain combines TRBV29-1 with TRBJ2-1; D is uncertain. Germline CDR1 is SQVTM and CDR2 is ANQGSEA. The CDR3 runs 10 residues. V lost 6 bases and J 8 bases, leaving 8 bases between the germline ends. The CDR3 nucleotides are TGCAGCGTCACAAGGGATGAGCAGTTCTTC. The encoded protein is CSVTRDEQFF.

This clonotype was observed a single time. This sequence joins TRBV6-5 and TRBJ1-1, with D unresolved. Germline CDR1 is MNHEY and CDR2 is SVGAGI. Trimming left V 5 bases short and J 5 bases short, with 9 bases between. This CDR3 has 12 residues. This CDR3 reads CASSPGETEAFF. The DNA of the CDR3 is TGTGCCAGCAGTCCCGGGGAAACTGAAGCTTTCTTT.

J is TRBJ2-5 and V is TRBV4-2, with a tentative D call TRBD1 (7 bases). This CDR3 comprises 16 residues. CDR1 is LGHNA, CDR2 YNFKEQ, per germline. Trimming removed 3 bases at V and 5 bases at J, with 19 bases between. The CDR3 DNA sequence: TGTGCCAGCAGCCAGGGGGGAACAGGGGCCGGTGAGACCCAGTACTTC. Its translation: CASSQGGTGAGETQYF.

The chain employs TRBV28 and TRBJ2-7; D not resolved. Germline V gene data show CDR1 as MDHEN and CDR2 as SYDVKM. This CDR3 contains 13 residues. V gave up 6 bases and J gave up 2 bases, with 11 bases separating them. CDR3 DNA: TGTGCCAGCAGGGTGTGGCCGGCCTACGAGCAGTACTTC. It specifies CASRVWPAYEQYF.

The rearrangement uses TRBV29-1 and TRBJ2-1, with D unclear. Trimming shortened V by 5 bases and J by 6 bases, and 17 bases separated the two germline ends. The CDR3 is 14 amino acids. Per germline, CDR1 SQVTM and CDR2 ANQGSEA. CDR3 coding DNA: TGCAGCGTTTATGCCATAGCTAGTGGCAATGAGCAGTTCTTC. Translating gives CSVYAIASGNEQFF.

V usage is TRBV20-1 and J usage is TRBJ2-1; 11 nucleotides agree with TRBD2. V lost 5 bases and J lost 6; bases outside the gene matches: 9. Looked up from germline, CDR1 is DFQATT and CDR2 is SNEGSKA (reference sequence). The CDR3 runs 15 residues. The CDR3 spells CSASLLAGEGNEQFF. As DNA, the CDR3 is TGCAGTGCTTCCTTACTAGCGGGAGAAGGCAATGAGCAGTTCTTC.

The chain combines TRBV5-1 with TRBJ1-1; TRBD1 might be the D (6 bases). The CDR3 runs 14 residues. Germline V CDR1 and CDR2: SGHRS, YFSETQ. The V gene lost 5 bases and the J gene lost 1 base, with 12 bases spanning the gap. CDR3 residues: CASRDSRQNTEAFF. The CDR3 DNA is TGCGCCAGCAGGGACAGCCGTCAGAACACTGAAGCTTTCTTT.

V gene TRBV20-1 combines with J gene TRBJ1-6; a weak D match, TRBD1 (6 bases). V lost 6 bases and J 7 bases, leaving 10 bases between the germline ends. CDR1 DFQATT and CDR2 SNEGSKA come from the germline V gene (reference sequence). The CDR3 runs 12 residues. CDR3: CSALGANSPLHF. The CDR3 DNA follows: TGCAGTGCCCTGGGGGCAAATTCACCCCTCCACTTT.

The V gene is TRBV29-1, the J gene TRBJ2-7, with D perhaps matching TRBD2 (6 bases). The ends were cut back, 7 bases at V and 2 bases at J, with 18 bases in the middle. CDR3 length: 14 residues. Germline values: CDR1 SQVTM, CDR2 ANQGSEA. In DNA, the CDR3 is TGCAGCGCCCTGGGAGGTGGAGGCACCTACGAGCAGTACTTC. Translation: CSALGGGGTYEQYF.

The chain uses TRBV20-1 and TRBJ2-5; D remains ambiguous. With 3 bases removed from V and 5 bases from J, the gap between germline ends came to 4 bases. This CDR3 spans 10 amino acids. Per the germline V gene, CDR1 is DFQATT and CDR2 is SNEGSKA (reference sequence). The CDR3 nucleotides are TGCAGTGCTAGGGACGAGACCCAGTACTTC. This sequence encodes CSARDETQYF.

The chain recombines TRBV28 with TRBJ2-7; 10 nucleotides line up with TRBD2. The CDR3 extends over 12 amino acids. Germline lookup yields CDR1 MDHEN and CDR2 SYDVKM. In DNA form, the CDR3 reads TGTGCCAGCAGTTTGGCTAGCGGGGGATTCGACGTC. Translation: CASSLASGGFDV.

J is TRBJ2-4 and V is TRBV5-6, with a tentative D call TRBD1 (6 bases). This CDR3 has 14 amino acids. Trimming took off 4 bases at V and 0 bases at J, with 8 bases between the two ends. Germline values: CDR1 SGHDT, CDR2 YYEEEE. The CDR3 reads CASSGQLAKNIQYF. The CDR3 nucleotides are TGTGCCAGCAGCGGACAGCTAGCCAAAAACATTCAGTACTTC.

The table lists this clonotype with a count of one. The chain is built from TRBV6-5 and TRBJ1-4; D call uncertain. The CDR3 sequence is 14 residues long. V lost 6 bases, J lost 0 bases, and 8 bases lay in between. The germline V gene encodes CDR1 MNHEY and CDR2 SVGAGI. The CDR3 nucleotides read TGTGCCAGCAGATCGACACCAACTAATGAAAAACTGTTTTTT. Its protein product is CASRSTPTNEKLFF.